This paragraph covers one T cell receptor beta chain sequence. Its antigen is not identified. This sample stems from a study of STAT5B mutations in CD4+ large granular lymphocyte leukemia. Background on the study: Among healthy controls, a particular HLA allele went with more CDR3 'QG' motifs. Study findings and constraints: CD4-sorted patient repertoires seemed more clonal than healthy CD4+ repertoires. 8/27 top patient clones versus 2/35 control clones were TRBV06-family.

V was cut by 0 bases and J by 6 bases, with 8 bases left in between. Germline CDR1 and CDR2: SQVTM and ANQGSEA. The CDR3 totals 12 residues. Profiling relied on immunoSEQ multiplex PCR, and the TCRdb table lists in-frame clones only, not all of them. This sample carries about 31,000 clones, around 90% of them seen once, and the ten largest clones take around 0.4%. Sample: CD4+ T cells from blood buffy coats. The TCR originated in a human donor in good health. The rearrangement joins TRBV29-1 to TRBJ1-2; no reliable D call. The CDR3 is CSVEEVLHGYTF. DNA for the CDR3: TGCAGCGTTGAAGAGGTCCTCCATGGCTACACCTTC.